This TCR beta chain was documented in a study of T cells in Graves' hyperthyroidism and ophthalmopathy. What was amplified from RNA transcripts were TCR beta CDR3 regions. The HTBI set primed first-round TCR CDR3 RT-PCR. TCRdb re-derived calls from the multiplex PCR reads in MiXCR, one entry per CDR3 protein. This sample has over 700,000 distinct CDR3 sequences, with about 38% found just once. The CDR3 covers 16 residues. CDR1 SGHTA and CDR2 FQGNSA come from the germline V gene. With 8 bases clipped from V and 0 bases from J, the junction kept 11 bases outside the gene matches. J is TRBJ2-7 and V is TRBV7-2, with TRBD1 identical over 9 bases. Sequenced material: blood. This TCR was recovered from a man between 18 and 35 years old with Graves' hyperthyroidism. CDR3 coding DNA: TGTGCCAGCGGCCCCGGGACAGGGATGAGCTCCTACGAGCAGTACTTC. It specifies CASGPGTGMSSYEQYF.